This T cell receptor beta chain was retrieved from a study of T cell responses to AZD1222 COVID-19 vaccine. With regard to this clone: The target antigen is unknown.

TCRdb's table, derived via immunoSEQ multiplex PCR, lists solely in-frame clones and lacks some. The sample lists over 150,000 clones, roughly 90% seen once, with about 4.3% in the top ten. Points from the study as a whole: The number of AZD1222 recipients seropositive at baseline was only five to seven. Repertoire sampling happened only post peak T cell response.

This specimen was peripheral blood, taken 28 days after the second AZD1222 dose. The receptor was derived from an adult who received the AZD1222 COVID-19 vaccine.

The CDR3 bases are TGTGCCTGGAGTGTGGTGGGGAACACTGAAGCTTTCTTT. Encoded protein: CAWSVVGNTEAFF. V gene TRBV30 combines with J gene TRBJ1-1; D is unresolved. Trimming pared 0 bases from V and 1 base from J, leaving 6 bases between. Germline loops: CDR1 GTSNPN, CDR2 SVGIG (reference sequence). The CDR3 is 13 amino acids.